What follows describes a single T cell receptor (beta chain). Its antigen remains unknown. Profiled with immunoSEQ multiplex PCR; TCRdb holds only in-frame clones, not every one. The sample consists of more than 300,000 clones, about nine tenths of them appearing once. The data are from a study of cytomegalovirus exposure and HLA in healthy donors. About the study: In a later analysis, the approximately 110 validation repertoires were reported to have used the same platform as the roughly 730 first-cohort repertoires.

Study outcomes and limitations: Among the CMV-associated chains, a few were confirmed in vitro as specific for CMV antigens. Most TCR sequences were seen very rarely across donors, but some public TCRs occurred in many.

Trimming cost V 1 base and J 0 bases, with 28 bases left between them. Germline CDR1 reads SGHVS; CDR2 reads FQNEAQ. CDR3 length: 22 amino acids. The TCR originated in a woman younger than 35 in good health and CMV-seronegative. Specimen: PBMCs. The gene calls are TRBV7-8 and TRBJ1-5, with D perhaps TRBD1 (6 bases). The CDR3 nucleotides are TGTGCCAGCAGCTTAGGGTGGGGGAGGGACACCTCTCGGGGATATAGCAATCAGCCCCAGCATTTT. This gives the protein CASSLGWGRDTSRGYSNQPQHF. The variable domain in full, completed from reference TRBV7-8 and TRBJ1-5, reads GAGVSQSPRYKVAKRGQDVALRCDPISGHVSLFWYQQALGQGPEFLTYFQNEAQLDKSGLPSDRFFAERPEGSVSTLKIQRTQQEDSAVYLCASSLGWGRDTSRGYSNQPQHFGDGTRLSIL.